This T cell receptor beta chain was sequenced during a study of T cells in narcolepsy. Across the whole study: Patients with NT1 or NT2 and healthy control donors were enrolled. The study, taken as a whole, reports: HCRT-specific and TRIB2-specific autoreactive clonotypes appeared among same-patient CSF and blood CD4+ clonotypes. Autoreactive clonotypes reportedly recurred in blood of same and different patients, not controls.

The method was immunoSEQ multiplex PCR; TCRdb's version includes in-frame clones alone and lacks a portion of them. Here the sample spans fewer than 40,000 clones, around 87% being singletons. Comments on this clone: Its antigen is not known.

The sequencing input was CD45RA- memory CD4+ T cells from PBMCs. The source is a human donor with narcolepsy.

CDR3 protein: CASSTGTAAGETQYF. In DNA, the CDR3 is TGTGCCAGTAGTACAGGGACAGCCGCAGGGGAGACCCAGTACTTC. The rearrangement uses TRBV19 and TRBJ2-5, with 7 positions matching TRBD1. CDR1 is LNHDA, CDR2 SQIVND, per germline (reference sequence). The CDR3 length is 15 residues. J was trimmed by 5 bases and V by 4 bases; bases with no gene match: 10.